The 19 T cell receptor beta chains below come from one sample, sequenced in a study of response to subunit inactivated influenza vaccine (dated by TCRdb to the late 2010s). The library was produced with RT-PCR. Sequencing took place on an Illumina HiSeq 2500. TCRdb reanalyzed the raw reads on its own, using fastp at Q25 for trimming and MiXCR for clone calling, and kept in-frame beta chains. Rows matching on CDR3 protein sequence are summarized as one entry with the most common DNA and genes. The sample records hundreds of thousands of distinct CDR3 sequences, roughly 9.8% of which are singletons. The ten largest clones represent more than 10% of the sample. What the time point label conveys for this sample: approximately 40 days after influenza vaccine administration. The sequencing here drew on PBMCs from blood, taken about 40 days after vaccination. These receptor sequences come from a man in his fifties or sixties who received an inactivated influenza vaccine. Donor details come from another sample of the same person, matched by shared clones.

This clonotype showed up just a few times. The rearrangement uses TRBV28 and TRBJ1-5; D perhaps matches TRBD1 (6 bases). CDR3 length equals 15 residues. Germline loops: CDR1 MDHEN, CDR2 SYDVKM. With 3 bases removed from V and 6 bases from J, the gap between germline ends came to 15 bases. In DNA, the CDR3 is TGTGCCAGCAGTTTTTCTCCGGGGGCTACTCAGCCCCAGCATTTT. Amino acids: CASSFSPGATQPQHF.

This clonotype showed up many times. The rearrangement links TRBV5-6 to TRBJ2-3; D unresolved. From germline, CDR1 is SGHDT and CDR2 YYEEEE. Deletions cut 2 bases from V and 1 base from J, with 14 bases between. This CDR3 has 16 residues. The CDR3 DNA sequence: TGTGCCAGCAGCTTAGCCTTGTACACCCGCACAGATACGCAGTATTTT. Its translation: CASSLALYTRTDTQYF.

V usage is TRBV28 and J usage is TRBJ2-7; 10 nucleotides line up with TRBD1. V lost 5 bases and J lost 5; bases outside the gene matches: 6. The CDR3 extends over 14 amino acids. CDR1 and CDR2 (germline): MDHEN, SYDVKM. The CDR3 DNA is TGTGCCAGCAGTCCCAGGGGGACAGGGGACGAGCAGTACTTC. Protein product: CASSPRGTGDEQYF.

The rearrangement uses TRBV4-1 and TRBJ1-1; 8 bases fit TRBD1. CDR1 MGHRA and CDR2 YSYEKL come from the germline V gene. With 3 bases clipped from V and 8 bases from J, the junction kept 11 bases outside the gene matches. The CDR3 is made up of 15 amino acids. CDR3 amino acids: CASSQTGQAIGEAFF. The CDR3 DNA follows: TGCGCCAGCAGCCAGACGGGACAGGCAATCGGGGAAGCTTTCTTT.

This chain joins TRBV12-5 and TRBJ1-1, with 12 positions matching TRBD1. The V gene's germline CDR1 is LGHNT and CDR2 FRNRAP. J lost 5 bases, V lost 3 bases, and 22 bases had no gene match. The CDR3 is 21 residues long. The CDR3 protein is CASGLELSPGQGARERTEAFF. The CDR3 DNA sequence: TGTGCTAGTGGTTTAGAATTATCTCCGGGACAGGGGGCGCGGGAAAGGACTGAAGCTTTCTTT.

The rearrangement joins TRBV11-3 to TRBJ2-1, with D possibly being TRBD1 or TRBD2 (6 bases each). Germline lookup yields CDR1 SGHNT and CDR2 YENEEA. This CDR3 comprises 13 residues. V lost 5 bases, J lost 9 bases, and 14 bases lay in between. Written as DNA, the CDR3 is TGTGCCAGCAGCCATGTCCGGGGGCGTGAGCAGTTCTTC. It translates to CASSHVRGREQFF.

The chain joins TRBV7-8 to TRBJ2-7; TRBD2 might be the D (6 bases). In germline, CDR1 is SGHVS, CDR2 FQNEAQ. This CDR3 has 14 amino acids. Trimming removed 5 bases at V and 2 bases at J, with 13 bases between. CDR3 sequence reads: CASSPGRTTYEQYF. The DNA of the CDR3 is TGTGCCAGCAGCCCGGGGAGGACCACCTACGAGCAGTACTTC.

This clonotype was detected many times. The chain couples TRBV29-1 to TRBJ2-1, with D unclear. The V and J ends lost 6 bases and 3 bases respectively, with 12 bases between them. CDR1 and CDR2 (germline): SQVTM, ANQGSEA. CDR3 size: 13 residues. In nucleotides, the CDR3 is TGCAGCGTCCTTTCTGACGGCTACAATGAGCAGTTCTTC. It yields the protein CSVLSDGYNEQFF.

This clonotype came up once. This chain links TRBV7-2 with TRBJ2-5; D remains ambiguous. The CDR3 runs 14 residues. The V end was cut by 1 base, the J end by 1 base, with 7 bases between. CDR1 is SGHTA, CDR2 FQGNSA, per germline. The CDR3, as DNA: TGTGCCAGCAGCTTAGGGCTAATCCAAGAGACCCAGTACTTC. This encodes CASSLGLIQETQYF.

The chain joins TRBV7-9 to TRBJ2-7; D is ambiguous. V lost 5 bases to trimming and J lost 4 bases, with 12 bases between them. CDR1 and CDR2 (germline): SEHNR, FQNEAQ (reference sequence). The CDR3 is 13 residues long. The CDR3 loop is CASSPSVLYEQYF. CDR3 coding DNA: TGTGCCAGCAGCCCCTCGGTGTTATACGAGCAGTACTTC. Full variable domain (remainder filled in from reference TRBV7-9 and TRBJ2-7): DTGVSQNPRHKITKRGQNVTFRCDPISEHNRLYWYRQTLGQGPEFLTYFQNEAQLEKSRLLSDRFSAERPKGSFSTLEIQRTEQGDSAMYLCASSPSVLYEQYFGPGTRLTVT.

This clonotype has just a few counts. The chain couples TRBV5-5 to TRBJ2-6; no clear D. V lost 2 bases to trimming and J lost 4 bases, with 10 bases between them. Germline V CDR1 and CDR2: SGHKS, YYEKEE (reference sequence). The CDR3 is 15 amino acids. DNA of the CDR3: TGTGCCAGCAGCTTCAGCATAGCCGGGGCCAACGTCCTGACTTTC. It codes for CASSFSIAGANVLTF.

This clonotype showed up just a few times. The CDR3 nucleotides are TGTGCCAGCAGCCGATTGACCTCGAACACCGGGGAGCTGTTTTTT. Translation gives CASSRLTSNTGELFF. The chain carries TRBV11-1 and TRBJ2-2; D is uncertain. V lost 5 bases and J 0 bases, leaving 10 bases between the germline ends. There are 15 residues in the CDR3. Per the germline V gene, CDR1 is SGHAT and CDR2 is FQDESV (reference sequence).

This clonotype was recorded a few times. This chain connects TRBV2 to TRBJ2-1, with TRBD2 as a possible D gene (6 bases). CDR3 length: 16 amino acids. Trimming removed 4 bases at V and 4 bases at J, with 17 bases between. The V gene's germline CDR1 is SNHLY and CDR2 FYNNEI. The CDR3: CASSGRRGAGYNEQFF. The CDR3 nucleotides are TGTGCCAGCAGTGGTCGGAGAGGGGCGGGGTACAATGAGCAGTTCTTC.

This clonotype was found a few times. The V gene is TRBV7-2, the J gene TRBJ2-3, with a weak D call TRBD2 (6 bases). Germline CDR1 and CDR2: SGHTA and FQGNSA. The V end was cut by 5 bases, the J end by 1 base, with 16 bases between. This CDR3 has 16 residues. This chain's CDR3 is CASSPSRSSGTDTQYF. For the CDR3, the DNA is TGTGCCAGCAGCCCCTCGAGGTCTAGCGGCACAGATACGCAGTATTTT. Looking up the rest from reference TRBV7-2 and TRBJ2-3 gives the full variable domain: GAGVSQSPSNKVTEKGKDVELRCDPISGHTALYWYRQSLGQGLEFLIYFQGNSAPDKSGLPSDRFSAERTGGSVSTLTIQRTQQEDSAVYLCASSPSRSSGTDTQYFGPGTRLTVL.

This clonotype occurred many times. The CDR3 here is CASSAPLRYGYTF. DNA for the CDR3: TGTGCCAGCAGTGCCCCGTTGAGGTATGGCTACACCTTC. The rearrangement joins TRBV12-3 or TRBV12-4 to TRBJ1-2, with D unresolved. The V end was cut by 5 bases, the J end by 5 bases, with 12 bases between. The CDR3 extends over 13 amino acids.

This clonotype has only a few counts. This rearrangement joins TRBV30 to TRBJ2-5; TRBD1 agrees at 7 bases. Germline V CDR1 and CDR2: GTSNPN, SVGIG (reference sequence). CDR3 length: 14 amino acids. Trimming at V came to 0 bases and at J to 4 bases, leaving 5 bases not matched to a gene. CDR3 amino acids: CAWSVRQGRETQYF. CDR3 in DNA: TGTGCCTGGAGTGTAAGACAGGGAAGAGAGACCCAGTACTTC.

This chain connects TRBV12-3 or TRBV12-4 to TRBJ2-7; 12 bases are shared with TRBD1. With 5 bases clipped from V and 4 bases from J, the junction kept 6 bases outside the gene matches. The CDR3 covers 15 residues. CDR3: CASSMGQGAFYEQYF. CDR3 nucleotides: TGTGCCAGCAGTATGGGACAGGGGGCGTTTTACGAGCAGTACTTC.

The V and J genes are TRBV24-1 and TRBJ1-1, with TRBD1 as a possible D gene (5 bases). The CDR3 runs to 12 residues. CDR1 and CDR2 (germline): KGHDR, SFDVKD. V was clipped by 9 bases and J by 4 bases, with 11 bases between them. CDR3 DNA sequence: TGTGCCACCGGGGGGTCGGCCACTGAAGCTTTCTTT. Amino acids: CATGGSATEAFF.

This clonotype was seen more than once but under ten times. The V call is TRBV3-1, the J call TRBJ2-1, with TRBD2 matching 10 bases. V lost 4 bases and J lost 4; bases outside the gene matches: 10. CDR3 length equals 17 residues. Germline V gives CDR1 LGHDT, CDR2 YNNKEL (reference sequence). CDR3 sequence reads: CASSRVISGGPYNEQFF. The CDR3 nucleotides are TGTGCCAGCAGCCGCGTGATTAGCGGGGGGCCATACAATGAGCAGTTCTTC.